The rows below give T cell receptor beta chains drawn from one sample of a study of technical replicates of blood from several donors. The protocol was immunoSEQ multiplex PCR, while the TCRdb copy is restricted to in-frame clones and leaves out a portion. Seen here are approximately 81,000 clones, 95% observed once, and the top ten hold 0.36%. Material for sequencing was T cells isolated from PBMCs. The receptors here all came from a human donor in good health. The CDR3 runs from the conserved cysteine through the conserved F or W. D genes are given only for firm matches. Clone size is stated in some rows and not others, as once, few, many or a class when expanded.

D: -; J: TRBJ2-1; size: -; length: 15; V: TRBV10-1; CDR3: CASSVSEGSYNEQFF; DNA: TGCGCCAGCAGCGTTTCGGAGGGCTCCTACAATGAGCAGTTCTTC
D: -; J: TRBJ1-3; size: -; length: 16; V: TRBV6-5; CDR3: CASSYPNRYSGNTIYF; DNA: TGTGCCAGCAGTTACCCTAACAGGTACTCTGGAAACACCATATATTTT
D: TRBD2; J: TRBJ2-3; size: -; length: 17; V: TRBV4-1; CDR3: CASSQAGGTSGTDTQYF; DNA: TGCGCCAGCAGCCAAGCGGGCGGGACTAGCGGCACAGATACGCAGTATTTT
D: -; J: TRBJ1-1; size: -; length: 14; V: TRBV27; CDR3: CASSRRTVNTEAFF; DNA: TGTGCCAGCAGCCGGCGGACAGTGAACACTGAAGCTTTCTTT
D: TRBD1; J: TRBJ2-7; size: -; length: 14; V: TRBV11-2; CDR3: CASSWGQGYYEQYF; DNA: TGTGCCAGCAGCTGGGGACAGGGATACTACGAGCAGTACTTC
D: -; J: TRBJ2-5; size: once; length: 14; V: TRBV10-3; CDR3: CAISVVGHQETQYF; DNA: TGTGCCATCAGTGTGGTAGGACATCAAGAGACCCAGTACTTC
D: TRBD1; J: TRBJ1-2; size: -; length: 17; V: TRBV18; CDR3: CASSPFDGKDRGNGYTF; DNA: TGTGCCAGCTCACCCTTCGATGGAAAAGACAGGGGGAATGGCTACACCTTC
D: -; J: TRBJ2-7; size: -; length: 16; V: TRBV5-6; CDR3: CASSSTPGLVFYEQYF; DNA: TGTGCCAGCAGCTCCACTCCGGGACTTGTCTTTTACGAGCAGTACTTC
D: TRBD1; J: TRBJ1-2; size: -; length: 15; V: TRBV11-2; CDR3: CASSLTLRGQGGDTF; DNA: TGTGCCAGCAGCTTAACCCTACGGGGACAGGGTGGGGACACCTTC
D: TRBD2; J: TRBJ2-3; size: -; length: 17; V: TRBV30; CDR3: CAWIGGRAVGGTDTQYF; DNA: TGTGCCTGGATAGGCGGGAGGGCCGTTGGGGGCACAGATACGCAGTATTTT
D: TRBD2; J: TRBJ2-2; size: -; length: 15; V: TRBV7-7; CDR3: CASSLGGIGTGELFF; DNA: TGTGCTAGCAGCTTGGGAGGGATTGGAACCGGGGAGCTGTTTTTT
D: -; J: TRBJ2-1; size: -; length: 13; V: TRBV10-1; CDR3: CASSEPFYNEQFF; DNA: TGCGCCAGCAGTGAGCCGTTTTACAATGAGCAGTTCTTC
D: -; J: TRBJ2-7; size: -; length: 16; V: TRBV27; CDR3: CASSLSNGEKTYEQYF; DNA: TGTGCCAGCAGTTTATCCAACGGGGAGAAAACCTACGAGCAGTACTTC
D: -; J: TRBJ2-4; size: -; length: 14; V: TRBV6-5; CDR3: CASSYRQGVFPYWF; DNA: TGTGCCAGCAGTTACCGGCAGGGTGTATTCCCCTACTGGTTC
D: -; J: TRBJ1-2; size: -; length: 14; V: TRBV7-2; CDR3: CASSPLRVINGYTF; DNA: TGTGCCAGCAGCCCCCTCAGGGTCATAAATGGCTACACCTTC
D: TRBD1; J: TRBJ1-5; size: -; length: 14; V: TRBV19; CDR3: CASSSGTGNQPQHF; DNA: TGTGCCAGTAGTAGCGGGACAGGGAATCAGCCCCAGCATTTT
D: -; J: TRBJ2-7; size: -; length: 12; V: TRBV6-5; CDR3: CASSGSFYEQYF; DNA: TGTGCCAGCAGTGGGAGTTTCTACGAGCAGTACTTC
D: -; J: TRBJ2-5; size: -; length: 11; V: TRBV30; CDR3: CAWGGGETQYF; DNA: TGTGCCTGGGGCGGCGGGGAGACCCAGTACTTC
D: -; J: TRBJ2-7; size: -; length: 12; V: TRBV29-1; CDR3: CSALLDAYEQYF; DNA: TGCAGCGCACTACTCGACGCCTACGAGCAGTACTTC
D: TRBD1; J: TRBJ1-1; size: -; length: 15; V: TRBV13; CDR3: CASSETGTGQTEAFF; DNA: TGTGCCAGCAGCGAAACCGGGACAGGGCAAACTGAAGCTTTCTTT
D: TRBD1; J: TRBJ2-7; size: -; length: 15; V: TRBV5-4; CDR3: CASSPDGQGAGEQYF; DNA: TGTGCCAGCAGCCCCGACGGACAGGGGGCGGGTGAGCAGTACTTC
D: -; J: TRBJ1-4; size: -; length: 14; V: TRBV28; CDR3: CASGYAGRNEKLFF; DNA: TGTGCCAGCGGATATGCGGGGCGTAATGAAAAACTGTTTTTT
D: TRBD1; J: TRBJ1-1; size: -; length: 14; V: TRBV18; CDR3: CASSPTTGATEAFF; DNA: TGTGCCAGCTCACCCACCACAGGGGCCACTGAAGCTTTCTTT
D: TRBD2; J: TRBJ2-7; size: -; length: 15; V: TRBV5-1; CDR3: CASSWTSGSLYEQYF; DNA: TGCGCCAGCAGCTGGACTAGCGGGAGTCTCTACGAGCAGTACTTC
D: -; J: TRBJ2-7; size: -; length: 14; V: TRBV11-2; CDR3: CASSLGPGPYEQYF; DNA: TGTGCCAGCAGCTTAGGGCCAGGCCCCTACGAGCAGTACTTC
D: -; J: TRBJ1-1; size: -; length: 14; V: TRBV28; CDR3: CASSPLGGDTEAFF; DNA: TGTGCCAGCAGCCCCTTGGGCGGGGACACTGAAGCTTTCTTT
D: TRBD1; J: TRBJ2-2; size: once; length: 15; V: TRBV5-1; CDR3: CASNSGQRYTGELFF; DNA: TGCGCCAGCAACTCGGGACAGAGATACACCGGGGAGCTGTTTTTT
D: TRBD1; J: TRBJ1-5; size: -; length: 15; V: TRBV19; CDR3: CASSVGQVLNQPQHF; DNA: TGTGCCAGTAGTGTGGGACAGGTCTTAAATCAGCCCCAGCATTTT
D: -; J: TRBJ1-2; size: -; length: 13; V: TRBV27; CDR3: CASSLSREYGYTF; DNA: TGTGCCAGCAGTTTATCCAGGGAATATGGCTACACCTTC
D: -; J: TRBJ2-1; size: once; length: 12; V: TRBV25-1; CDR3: CASSDQSSEQFF; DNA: TGTGCCAGCAGTGATCAAAGCTCTGAGCAGTTCTTC
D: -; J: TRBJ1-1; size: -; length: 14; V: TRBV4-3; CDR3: CASSYLEAGSEAFF; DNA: TGCGCCAGCAGCTATCTTGAGGCCGGCTCTGAAGCTTTCTTT
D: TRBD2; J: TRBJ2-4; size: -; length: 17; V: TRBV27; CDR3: CASSQGGGDLAKNIQYF; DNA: TGTGCCAGCAGCCAGGGCGGGGGGGATTTAGCCAAAAACATTCAGTACTTC
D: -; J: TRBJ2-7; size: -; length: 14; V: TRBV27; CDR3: CASSSIQGSYEQYF; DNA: TGTGCCAGCAGTTCCATACAGGGATCCTACGAGCAGTACTTC
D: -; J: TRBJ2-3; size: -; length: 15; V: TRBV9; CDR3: CASSVAGRLTDTQYF; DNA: TGTGCCAGCAGCGTAGCAGGCAGGCTCACAGATACGCAGTATTTT
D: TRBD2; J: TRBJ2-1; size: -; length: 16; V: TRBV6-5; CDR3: CASSSGLAGAGHEQFF; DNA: TGTGCCAGCAGTTCGGGACTAGCGGGAGCCGGCCATGAGCAGTTCTTC
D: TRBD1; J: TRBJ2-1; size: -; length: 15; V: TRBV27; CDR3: CASSLTSDRGNEQFF; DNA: TGTGCCAGCAGTCTAACCTCGGACAGGGGGAATGAGCAGTTCTTC
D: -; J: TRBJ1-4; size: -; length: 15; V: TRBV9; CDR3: CASSEQGATNEKLFF; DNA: TGTGCCAGCAGCGAACAGGGTGCAACTAATGAAAAACTGTTTTTT
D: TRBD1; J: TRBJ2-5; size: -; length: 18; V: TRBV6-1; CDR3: CASSEPIRGRGLEETQYF; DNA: TGTGCCAGCAGTGAACCGATCCGTGGCAGGGGGCTGGAAGAGACCCAGTACTTC
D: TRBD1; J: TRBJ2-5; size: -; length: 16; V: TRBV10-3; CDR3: CAISVVTGHRSETQYF; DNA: TGTGCCATCAGTGTCGTGACAGGGCATCGATCGGAGACCCAGTACTTC
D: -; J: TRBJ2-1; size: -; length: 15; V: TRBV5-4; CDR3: CASSPGSQKYNEQFF; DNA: TGTGCCAGCAGCCCCGGTAGCCAGAAATACAATGAGCAGTTCTTC